This is a list of T cell receptor beta chains from one sample in a study of blood T cells in healthy people across ages. TCRdb re-analysed the 5' RACE reads in MiXCR, keeping a single row per CDR3 protein. The table includes 1 million or so distinct CDR3 sequences, under 30% detected once. These data were also filed under a second study, of T cells of mothers and their children.

Sequenced material: blood. These receptors originate from a girl between 2 and 10 years old in good health. CDR3s include the opening cysteine and the closing phenylalanine or tryptophan. The order of the fields is D gene, V gene, clone size, J gene, CDR3 protein, CDR3 DNA. D genes are given only for firm matches. Only some rows state a clone size, as once, few, many or a class for expanded clones.

d_gene: -; v_gene: TRBV5-1; abundance: -; j_gene: TRBJ1-4; CDR3aa: CASATQEANEKLFF; CDR3nt: TGCGCCAGCGCTACCCAGGAGGCTAATGAAAAACTGTTTTTT
d_gene: TRBD1; v_gene: TRBV5-1; abundance: -; j_gene: TRBJ2-5; CDR3aa: CASSLGQALETQYF; CDR3nt: TGCGCCAGCAGCCTAGGACAGGCTTTAGAGACCCAGTACTTC
d_gene: TRBD2; v_gene: TRBV6-1; abundance: -; j_gene: TRBJ2-1; CDR3aa: CASSDMGLYIDNEQFF; CDR3nt: TGTGCCAGCAGTGACATGGGACTATATATCGACAATGAGCAGTTCTTC
d_gene: -; v_gene: TRBV7-9; abundance: -; j_gene: TRBJ1-4; CDR3aa: CASSQPGTPAEKLFF; CDR3nt: TGTGCCAGCAGTCAACCCGGGACCCCTGCTGAAAAACTGTTTTTT
d_gene: TRBD2; v_gene: TRBV4-2; abundance: -; j_gene: TRBJ2-1; CDR3aa: CASEDSPLAGGRYEQFF; CDR3nt: TGTGCCAGCGAGGACAGCCCCTTAGCGGGGGGGCGATATGAGCAGTTCTTC
d_gene: -; v_gene: TRBV7-9; abundance: -; j_gene: TRBJ2-1; CDR3aa: CASSLSTGRNEQFF; CDR3nt: TGTGCCAGCAGCTTATCAACAGGGCGAAATGAGCAGTTCTTC
d_gene: TRBD1; v_gene: TRBV7-2; abundance: few; j_gene: TRBJ2-3; CDR3aa: CASSLLGQGVDTQYF; CDR3nt: TGTGCCAGCAGCCTACTAGGACAGGGTGTGGATACGCAGTATTTT
d_gene: TRBD1; v_gene: TRBV24-1; abundance: -; j_gene: TRBJ2-5; CDR3aa: CATSDSGTGLVETQYF; CDR3nt: TGTGCCACCAGTGATTCTGGGACAGGTCTAGTGGAGACCCAGTACTTC
d_gene: -; v_gene: TRBV28; abundance: -; j_gene: TRBJ1-2; CDR3aa: CASRNQGSRYGYTF; CDR3nt: TGTGCCAGCAGAAACCAGGGGTCGCGCTATGGCTACACCTTC
d_gene: TRBD1; v_gene: TRBV11-2; abundance: -; j_gene: TRBJ2-7; CDR3aa: CASSPSDRVAEQYF; CDR3nt: TGTGCCAGCAGCCCCTCCGACAGGGTGGCTGAGCAGTACTTC
d_gene: TRBD2; v_gene: TRBV7-2; abundance: -; j_gene: TRBJ2-1; CDR3aa: CASSFVGGGYNEQFF; CDR3nt: TGTGCCAGCAGCTTTGTGGGGGGGGGCTACAATGAGCAGTTCTTC
d_gene: -; v_gene: TRBV7-2; abundance: -; j_gene: TRBJ1-2; CDR3aa: CASSFRPSRGPFYGYTF; CDR3nt: TGTGCCAGCAGCTTCCGGCCGAGCCGGGGCCCCTTCTATGGCTACACCTTC
d_gene: -; v_gene: TRBV7-9; abundance: few; j_gene: TRBJ2-3; CDR3aa: CASSPDGQPGDTQYF; CDR3nt: TGTGCCAGCAGCCCCGACGGGCAGCCGGGAGATACGCAGTATTTT
d_gene: TRBD2; v_gene: TRBV4-2; abundance: few; j_gene: TRBJ2-1; CDR3aa: CASSQVAGLAEQFF; CDR3nt: TGTGCCAGCAGCCAAGTAGCGGGACTAGCTGAGCAGTTCTTC
d_gene: TRBD2; v_gene: TRBV7-2; abundance: few; j_gene: TRBJ2-5; CDR3aa: CASSEEAGGPGETQYF; CDR3nt: TGTGCCAGCAGCGAGGAAGCGGGAGGGCCGGGAGAGACCCAGTACTTC
d_gene: -; v_gene: TRBV6-2/TRBV6-3; abundance: few; j_gene: TRBJ1-1; CDR3aa: CASSYSAGGSNTEAFF; CDR3nt: TGTGCCAGCAGTTACTCGGCCGGAGGCTCGAACACTGAAGCTTTCTTT
d_gene: TRBD1; v_gene: TRBV9; abundance: -; j_gene: TRBJ2-3; CDR3aa: CASSVLAGTGGTDTQYF; CDR3nt: TGTGCCAGCAGCGTATTGGCGGGGACAGGGGGGACAGATACGCAGTATTTT
d_gene: -; v_gene: TRBV4-2; abundance: -; j_gene: TRBJ1-3; CDR3aa: CASSQDSRRLSGNTIYF; CDR3nt: TGTGCCAGCAGCCAAGATTCGCGACGGCTCTCTGGAAACACCATATATTTT
d_gene: -; v_gene: TRBV12-3/TRBV12-4; abundance: -; j_gene: TRBJ1-5; CDR3aa: CASSSEAGMEPQHF; CDR3nt: TGTGCCAGCAGTTCCGAGGCGGGGATGGAGCCCCAGCATTTT
d_gene: -; v_gene: TRBV6-5; abundance: -; j_gene: TRBJ1-1; CDR3aa: CASSYLSGNTEAFF; CDR3nt: TGTGCCAGCAGTTACTTGTCAGGGAACACTGAAGCTTTCTTT
d_gene: TRBD2; v_gene: TRBV6-1; abundance: few; j_gene: TRBJ2-3; CDR3aa: CASHGLVRDTQYF; CDR3nt: TGTGCCAGCCATGGACTAGTTAGAGATACGCAGTATTTT
d_gene: TRBD1; v_gene: TRBV27; abundance: few; j_gene: TRBJ2-1; CDR3aa: CASSDPGQGELAYNEQFF; CDR3nt: TGTGCCAGCAGTGACCCGGGACAGGGGGAATTGGCCTACAATGAGCAGTTCTTC
d_gene: -; v_gene: TRBV6-1; abundance: -; j_gene: TRBJ2-7; CDR3aa: CASSGDGDDYEQYF; CDR3nt: TGTGCCAGCAGTGGGGACGGGGATGACTACGAGCAGTACTTC
d_gene: -; v_gene: TRBV5-1; abundance: -; j_gene: TRBJ2-4; CDR3aa: CASSSKTENIQYF; CDR3nt: TGCGCCAGCAGCTCGAAGACGGAAAACATTCAGTACTTC
d_gene: -; v_gene: TRBV3-1; abundance: -; j_gene: TRBJ1-4; CDR3aa: CASSQDEYEKLFF; CDR3nt: TGTGCCAGCAGCCAAGACGAGTATGAAAAACTGTTTTTT
d_gene: TRBD1; v_gene: TRBV4-3; abundance: -; j_gene: TRBJ1-4; CDR3aa: CASSQHRGLDEKLFF; CDR3nt: TGCGCCAGCAGCCAACACAGGGGCCTTGATGAAAAACTGTTTTTT
d_gene: -; v_gene: TRBV6-6; abundance: -; j_gene: TRBJ2-4; CDR3aa: CASRNGEIAKNIQYF; CDR3nt: TGTGCCAGCCGAAACGGAGAAATAGCCAAAAACATTCAGTACTTC
d_gene: TRBD1; v_gene: TRBV11-2; abundance: -; j_gene: TRBJ2-1; CDR3aa: CATRQGADNEQFF; CDR3nt: TGTGCCACCCGGCAGGGGGCCGACAATGAGCAGTTCTTC
d_gene: -; v_gene: TRBV4-3; abundance: few; j_gene: TRBJ1-1; CDR3aa: CASSQEALVNTEAFF; CDR3nt: TGCGCCAGCAGCCAAGAAGCCCTTGTGAATACTGAAGCTTTCTTT
d_gene: -; v_gene: TRBV6-5; abundance: -; j_gene: TRBJ2-1; CDR3aa: CASGQYNEQFF; CDR3nt: TGTGCCAGCGGCCAATACAATGAGCAGTTCTTC
d_gene: TRBD1; v_gene: TRBV28; abundance: -; j_gene: TRBJ2-1; CDR3aa: CASSLGDRYKGPYNEQFF; CDR3nt: TGTGCCAGCAGTTTAGGGGACAGATACAAGGGGCCCTACAATGAGCAGTTCTTC
d_gene: -; v_gene: TRBV14; abundance: -; j_gene: TRBJ2-1; CDR3aa: CASSQGTLYNEQFF; CDR3nt: TGTGCCAGCAGCCAAGGGACCCTCTACAATGAGCAGTTCTTC
d_gene: -; v_gene: TRBV20-1; abundance: few; j_gene: TRBJ1-6; CDR3aa: CSARDIWTTDNSPLHF; CDR3nt: TGCAGTGCTAGAGATATCTGGACTACCGATAATTCACCCCTCCACTTT
d_gene: -; v_gene: TRBV20-1; abundance: few; j_gene: TRBJ1-2; CDR3aa: CSAATELANYGYTF; CDR3nt: TGCAGTGCTGCGACGGAGTTAGCTAACTATGGCTACACCTTC
d_gene: TRBD2; v_gene: TRBV24-1; abundance: -; j_gene: TRBJ2-1; CDR3aa: CATTSGSSNEQFF; CDR3nt: TGTGCCACCACTAGCGGGAGTAGCAATGAGCAGTTCTTC
d_gene: -; v_gene: TRBV5-1; abundance: -; j_gene: TRBJ2-7; CDR3aa: CASSGGTAYEQCF; CDR3nt: TGCGCCAGCAGCGGAGGGACAGCCTACGAGCAGTGCTTC
d_gene: -; v_gene: TRBV29-1; abundance: once; j_gene: TRBJ2-5; CDR3aa: CSVVQVQQTQYF; CDR3nt: TGCAGCGTTGTTCAAGTTCAACAGACCCAGTACTTC
d_gene: TRBD1; v_gene: TRBV7-2; abundance: -; j_gene: TRBJ2-4; CDR3aa: CAISTERDRVGSAKNIQYF; CDR3nt: TGTGCCATCAGCACAGAGAGGGACAGGGTCGGGTCGGCCAAAAACATTCAGTACTTC
d_gene: TRBD2; v_gene: TRBV7-9; abundance: -; j_gene: TRBJ2-7; CDR3aa: CASSESGLAYEQYF; CDR3nt: TGTGCCAGCAGCGAATCGGGACTAGCTTACGAGCAGTACTTC
d_gene: -; v_gene: TRBV3-1; abundance: -; j_gene: TRBJ2-5; CDR3aa: CASSQRAGRQETQYF; CDR3nt: TGTGCCAGCAGCCAACGAGCGGGCCGCCAGGAGACCCAGTACTTC
d_gene: -; v_gene: TRBV7-9; abundance: few; j_gene: TRBJ2-2; CDR3aa: CASSSPEGQLTGELFF; CDR3nt: TGTGCCAGCAGCTCCCCCGAGGGTCAGCTCACCGGGGAGCTGTTTTTT
d_gene: -; v_gene: TRBV2; abundance: -; j_gene: TRBJ2-1; CDR3aa: CADRGSGSSYNEQFF; CDR3nt: TGTGCCGATCGGGGATCAGGCAGCTCCTACAATGAGCAGTTCTTC
d_gene: -; v_gene: TRBV9; abundance: few; j_gene: TRBJ2-1; CDR3aa: CASSPGGWGYNEQFF; CDR3nt: TGTGCCAGCAGCCCTGGCGGGTGGGGCTACAATGAGCAGTTCTTC
d_gene: TRBD1; v_gene: TRBV2; abundance: few; j_gene: TRBJ2-5; CDR3aa: CAISDGQGKETQYF; CDR3nt: TGTGCCATCAGCGACGGACAGGGCAAAGAGACCCAGTACTTC
d_gene: TRBD2; v_gene: TRBV12-3/TRBV12-4; abundance: -; j_gene: TRBJ2-5; CDR3aa: CASSPGGSLAGEGETQYF; CDR3nt: TGTGCCAGCAGCCCGGGGGGCTCACTAGCGGGGGAGGGAGAGACCCAGTACTTC
d_gene: -; v_gene: TRBV7-7; abundance: few; j_gene: TRBJ2-7; CDR3aa: CASSSLEGTYEQYF; CDR3nt: TGTGCTAGCAGCTCCCTGGAGGGTACCTACGAGCAGTACTTC
d_gene: -; v_gene: TRBV21-1; abundance: -; j_gene: TRBJ2-7; CDR3aa: CASSKWDSSSPYEQYF; CDR3nt: TGTGCCAGCAGCAAATGGGACAGTTCCTCCCCCTACGAGCAGTACTTC
d_gene: TRBD2; v_gene: TRBV12-3/TRBV12-4; abundance: -; j_gene: TRBJ2-3; CDR3aa: CASGSGTSVSGDTQYF; CDR3nt: TGTGCCAGCGGTTCCGGGACTAGCGTTTCCGGAGATACGCAGTATTTT
d_gene: -; v_gene: TRBV6-1; abundance: -; j_gene: TRBJ2-2; CDR3aa: CASSEVGSNTGELFF; CDR3nt: TGTGCCAGCAGTGAAGTAGGGTCCAACACCGGGGAGCTGTTTTTT
d_gene: -; v_gene: TRBV12-5; abundance: -; j_gene: TRBJ1-1; CDR3aa: CASGLGGEAFF; CDR3nt: TGTGCTAGTGGTTTAGGAGGTGAAGCTTTCTTT
d_gene: TRBD2; v_gene: TRBV11-2; abundance: -; j_gene: TRBJ2-4; CDR3aa: CASSSQKAGAYKNIQYF; CDR3nt: TGTGCCAGCAGCTCACAAAAAGCGGGGGCCTACAAAAACATTCAGTACTTC
d_gene: TRBD2; v_gene: TRBV18; abundance: few; j_gene: TRBJ2-3; CDR3aa: CASSGLAGGEQFF; CDR3nt: TGTGCCAGCTCAGGACTAGCGGGGGGTGAGCAGTTCTTT
d_gene: TRBD2; v_gene: TRBV7-2; abundance: -; j_gene: TRBJ2-3; CDR3aa: CASSYSGSPDTQYF; CDR3nt: TGTGCCAGCAGCTACAGCGGGAGCCCAGATACGCAGTATTTT
d_gene: -; v_gene: TRBV24-1; abundance: -; j_gene: TRBJ2-1; CDR3aa: CATSDLHSNEQFF; CDR3nt: TGTGCCACCAGTGATTTGCACAGCAATGAGCAGTTCTTC
d_gene: -; v_gene: TRBV20-1; abundance: -; j_gene: TRBJ1-5; CDR3aa: CSASQARYSNQPQHF; CDR3nt: TGCAGTGCTAGTCAGGCAAGGTATAGCAATCAGCCCCAGCATTTT
d_gene: TRBD1; v_gene: TRBV28; abundance: few; j_gene: TRBJ1-6; CDR3aa: CASFGGQNSPLHF; CDR3nt: TGTGCCAGCTTTGGGGGACAGAATTCACCCCTCCACTTT
d_gene: -; v_gene: TRBV11-1; abundance: -; j_gene: TRBJ2-3; CDR3aa: CASSLNSVAADTQYF; CDR3nt: TGTGCCAGCAGCTTGAACAGCGTTGCGGCAGATACGCAGTATTTT
d_gene: TRBD2; v_gene: TRBV6-5; abundance: -; j_gene: TRBJ2-7; CDR3aa: CASSLLAGSSYEQYF; CDR3nt: TGTGCCAGCAGTTTACTAGCGGGAAGCTCCTACGAGCAGTACTTC
d_gene: TRBD1; v_gene: TRBV7-9; abundance: -; j_gene: TRBJ2-7; CDR3aa: CASNGGQGWNEQYF; CDR3nt: TGTGCCAGCAATGGGGGACAGGGTTGGAACGAGCAGTACTTC